This passage covers 13 T cell receptor beta chains from one sample sequenced in a study of T cell responses to AZD1222 COVID-19 vaccine. Clones were read by immunoSEQ multiplex PCR, and TCRdb kept only the in-frame ones, dropping some. The sample has about 120,000 clones; around 90% are singletons. This specimen was peripheral blood, taken on day 0 of AZD1222 vaccination. The receptors originated from an adult in good health.

The genes are TRBV10-3 and TRBJ2-1; TRBD1 matches at 11 bases. This CDR3 is 17 amino acids long. Germline CDR1 is ENHRY and CDR2 is SYGVKD. Losses at the gene ends were 2 bases for V and 10 bases for J; bases not matched to a gene: 13. CDR3 residues: CAISEAPGTGGYEEQFF. The CDR3 DNA is TGTGCCATCAGTGAGGCGCCCGGGACAGGGGGTTACGAGGAGCAGTTCTTC.

Regarding this clone: Other DNA sequences in this sample translate to the same CDR3. The chain couples TRBV18 to TRBJ2-5; perhaps TRBD1 as D (6 bases). The CDR3 length is 13 residues. Trimming cost V 4 bases and J 5 bases, with 11 bases left between them. Germline values: CDR1 KGHSH, CDR2 LQKENI. The CDR3 nucleotides are TGTGCCAGCTCACTCGGACAGAAGGAGACCCAGTACTTC. Residues: CASSLGQKETQYF.

The chain employs TRBV2 and TRBJ1-5; D gene unclear. Germline CDR1 is SNHLY and CDR2 is FYNNEI. There are 14 residues in the CDR3. V gave up 6 bases and J gave up 7 bases, with 16 bases separating them. The CDR3 sequence is CASSLESGNQPQHF. The CDR3 nucleotides read TGTGCCAGCAGCCTCGAGAGTGGAAACCAGCCCCAGCATTTT.

The chain couples TRBV5-1 to TRBJ1-3; D is unclear. Trimming left V 6 bases short and J 0 bases short, with 7 bases between. Germline CDR1 is SGHRS and CDR2 is YFSETQ. The CDR3 sequence is 13 residues long. This CDR3 is CASNTDSGNTIYF. The CDR3, as DNA: TGCGCCAGCAATACAGACTCTGGAAACACCATATATTTT.

This rearrangement joins TRBV9 to TRBJ1-4; D possibly corresponds to TRBD1 (6 bases). The CDR3 runs 17 residues. The V end lost 1 base, the J end lost 8 bases, and 21 bases lay between the germline ends. Looked up from germline, CDR1 is SGDLS and CDR2 is YYNGEE. CDR3 in DNA: TGTGCCAGCAGCGTATCTCCGGACTTCAGGGGACACGAAAAACTGTTTTTT. Its protein product is CASSVSPDFRGHEKLFF.

The count of this clone is one. This sequence joins TRBV10-3 and TRBJ1-1; D ambiguous. The CDR3 runs to 15 residues. CDR1 and CDR2 (germline): ENHRY, SYGVKD. Deletions cut 3 bases from V and 1 base from J, with 12 bases between. The CDR3 bases are TGTGCCATCAGTGATCTTTGGGCCCCGAACACTGAAGCTTTCTTT. This codes for CAISDLWAPNTEAFF.

The chain links TRBV28 to TRBJ2-7; 13 bases fit TRBD2. Per germline, CDR1 MDHEN and CDR2 SYDVKM. The CDR3 is 16 residues long. With 4 bases clipped from V and 6 bases from J, the junction kept 9 bases outside the gene matches. CDR3 in amino acids: CASSSPATSGRSEQYF. The CDR3, as DNA: TGTGCCAGCAGTTCCCCGGCGACTAGCGGGAGGTCCGAGCAGTACTTC.

The chain has TRBV7-9 and TRBJ1-5; D not certain. CDR1 and CDR2 (germline): SEHNR, FQNEAQ (reference sequence). CDR3 length: 14 amino acids. The germline V and J ends were trimmed by 2 bases and 0 bases, with 5 bases remaining between them. Written as DNA, the CDR3 is TGTGCCAGCAGCTTAAACCCTAGCAATCAGCCCCAGCATTTT. It specifies CASSLNPSNQPQHF. Filled out from reference TRBV7-9 and TRBJ1-5, the complete variable domain reads DTGVSQNPRHKITKRGQNVTFRCDPISEHNRLYWYRQTLGQGPEFLTYFQNEAQLEKSRLLSDRFSAERPKGSFSTLEIQRTEQGDSAMYLCASSLNPSNQPQHFGDGTRLSIL.

The CDR3 spells CASSLSKIYGYTF. The CDR3 DNA reads as TGTGCCAGCAGCTTATCGAAGATTTATGGCTACACCTTC. V is TRBV7-3 and J is TRBJ1-2; D gene uncertain. The germline V gene encodes CDR1 SGHTA and CDR2 FQGTGA. Trimming pared 2 bases from V and 5 bases from J, leaving 9 bases between. The length of the CDR3 is 13 residues. Full variable domain (missing parts from reference TRBV7-3 and TRBJ1-2): GAGVSQTPSNKVTEKGKYVELRCDPISGHTALYWYRQSLGQGPEFLIYFQGTGAADDSGLPNDRFFAVRPEGSVSTLKIQRTERGDSAVYLCASSLSKIYGYTFGSGTRLTVV.

The V call is TRBV18, the J call TRBJ2-2, with a tentative D call TRBD1 (5 bases). CDR1 is KGHSH and CDR2 is LQKENI in the germline V gene. The CDR3 runs to 14 residues. The V end lost 5 bases, the J end lost 3 bases, and 10 bases lay between the germline ends. CDR3 in DNA: TGTGCCAGCTCAGATCAGGGCGACACCGGGGAGCTGTTTTTT. It encodes CASSDQGDTGELFF.

This chain links TRBV27 with TRBJ2-1; TRBD2 might be the D (6 bases). Trimming cost V 3 bases and J 5 bases, with 20 bases left between them. The CDR3 has 17 amino acids. Germline CDR1 is MNHEY and CDR2 is SMNVEV (reference sequence). This chain's CDR3 is CASSFFTLGRGHNEQFF. The CDR3 DNA reads TGTGCCAGCAGTTTCTTCACATTGGGGCGGGGCCACAATGAGCAGTTCTTC.

The chain carries TRBV11-3 and TRBJ2-3, with D unclear. This CDR3 has 13 amino acids. Germline lookup yields CDR1 SGHNT and CDR2 YENEEA. Trimming pared 5 bases from V and 7 bases from J, leaving 13 bases between. Written as DNA, the CDR3 is TGTGCCAGCAGCATCGGAAGCTTCAATACGCAGTATTTT. Translated, it gives CASSIGSFNTQYF.

This chain joins TRBV18 and TRBJ1-1; 8 positions agree with TRBD1. V trimming: 3 bases; J trimming: 4 bases; junction bases outside the gene matches: 7. Germline-derived CDR1 and CDR2 are KGHSH and LQKENI. CDR3 length equals 15 residues. CDR3 residues: CASSPRQGMGTEAFF. The CDR3 DNA is TGTGCCAGCTCACCTCGACAGGGGATGGGCACTGAAGCTTTCTTT.